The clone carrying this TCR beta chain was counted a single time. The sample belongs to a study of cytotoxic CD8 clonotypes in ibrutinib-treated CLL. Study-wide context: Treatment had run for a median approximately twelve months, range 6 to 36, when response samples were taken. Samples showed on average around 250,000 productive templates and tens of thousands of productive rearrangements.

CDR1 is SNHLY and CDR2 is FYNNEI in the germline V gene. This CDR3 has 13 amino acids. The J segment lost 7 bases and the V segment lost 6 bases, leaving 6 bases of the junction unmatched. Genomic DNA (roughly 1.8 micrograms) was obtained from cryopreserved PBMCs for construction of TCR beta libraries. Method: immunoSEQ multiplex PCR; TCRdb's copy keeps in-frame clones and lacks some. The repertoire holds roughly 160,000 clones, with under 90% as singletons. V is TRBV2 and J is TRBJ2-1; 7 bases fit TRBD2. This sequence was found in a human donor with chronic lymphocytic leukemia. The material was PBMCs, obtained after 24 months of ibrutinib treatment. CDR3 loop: CASRTGGGNEQFF. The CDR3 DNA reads TGTGCCAGCAGGACGGGAGGAGGGAATGAGCAGTTCTTC.